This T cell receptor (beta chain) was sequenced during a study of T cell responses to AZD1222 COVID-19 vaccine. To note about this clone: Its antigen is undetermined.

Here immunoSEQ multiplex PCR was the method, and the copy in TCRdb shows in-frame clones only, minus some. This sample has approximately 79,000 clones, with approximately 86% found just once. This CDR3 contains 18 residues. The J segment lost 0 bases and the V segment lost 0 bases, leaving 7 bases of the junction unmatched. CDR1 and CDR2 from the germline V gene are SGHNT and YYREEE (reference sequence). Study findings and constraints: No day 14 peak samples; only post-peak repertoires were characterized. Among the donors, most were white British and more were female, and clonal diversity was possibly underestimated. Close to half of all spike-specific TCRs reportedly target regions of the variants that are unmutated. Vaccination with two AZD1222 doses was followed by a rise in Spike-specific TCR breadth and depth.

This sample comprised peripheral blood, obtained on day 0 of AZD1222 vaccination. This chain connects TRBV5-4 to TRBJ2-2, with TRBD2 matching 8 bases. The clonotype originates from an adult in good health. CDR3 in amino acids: CASSLGLSSGPNTGELFF. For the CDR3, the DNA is TGTGCCAGCAGCTTGGGGTTGTCTAGCGGGCCGAACACCGGGGAGCTGTTTTTT.